The entry that follows covers one T cell receptor (beta chain) sequence. Antigen: not known. This entry belongs to a study of T cell responses to AZD1222 COVID-19 vaccine. Study-wide points: Clonal diversity may have been underestimated, and the donors were mostly white British, with more females than males.

The V end lost 3 bases, the J end lost 7 bases, and 10 bases lay between the germline ends. From germline, CDR1 is DFQATT and CDR2 SNEGSKA (reference sequence). CDR3 size: 11 residues. The data were produced by immunoSEQ multiplex PCR, yet TCRdb's version contains in-frame clones alone and is incomplete. The sample records about 120,000 clones, about 89% being singletons. The V call is TRBV20-1, the J call TRBJ2-7, with unresolved D. This material consisted of peripheral blood, taken on day 0 of AZD1222 vaccination. The TCR comes from an adult in good health. The CDR3 here is CSARDAGEQYF. CDR3 DNA sequence: TGCAGTGCTAGGGACGCCGGGGAGCAGTACTTC.